The subject of this entry is one T cell receptor (beta chain). Its antigen is still unknown. No culture step preceded sequencing of the ex vivo isolated memory T cells. The sample originates from a study of CD4 T cell repertoires in COVID-19. Study-level background: Other coronavirus spike proteins restimulated relabeled CFSE-low cells expanded with IL-2 for 9 to 10 days. Findings and caveats of the study: Several top expanded SARS-CoV-2-reactive clonotypes were shared by two or three memory subsets. In SARS-CoV and/or HKU1 spike cultures, between roughly 6 and 26% of SARS-CoV-2 clonotypes reappeared.

Germline V CDR1 and CDR2: MNHNS, SASEGT. This CDR3 has 16 residues. V was pared by 4 bases and J by 4 bases, with 17 bases between. Sequencing used immunoSEQ multiplex PCR; TCRdb keeps in-frame clones, though not all of them. The table shows about 24,000 clones, with about 93% occurring only once. This chain links TRBV6-1 with TRBJ1-5; D not resolved. This sample comprised circulating follicular helper CD4+ T cells (cTfh) from blood, obtained before the COVID-19 pandemic. The sequence was obtained from a human donor who had COVID-19. The CDR3 region is CASSAPGKQRNQPQHF. Here the CDR3 DNA reads TGTGCCAGCAGTGCCCCTGGAAAACAGAGAAATCAGCCCCAGCATTTT.